This TCR beta chain was obtained from a study of T cells in Graves' hyperthyroidism and ophthalmopathy. Germline assignment: CDR1 GTSNPN and CDR2 SVGIG (reference sequence). The CDR3 has 13 residues. Trimming removed 3 bases from V and 8 bases from J, with 16 bases in between. This clonotype was seen many times. It was RNA transcripts that yielded the amplified TCR beta CDR3 regions. When the TCR CDR3 underwent first-round RT-PCR, the HTBI primer set was used. TCRdb used MiXCR to reprocess the multiplex PCR reads, holding one entry per CDR3 protein. Among about 770,000 distinct CDR3 sequences listed, under 20% were seen once.

Sequenced material: blood. The chain combines TRBV30 with TRBJ2-5; D may be TRBD2 (6 bases). The sequence was collected from a woman in her forties or fifties with Graves' hyperthyroidism that later progressed to Graves' ophthalmopathy. CDR3 DNA: TGTGCCTGGAGGGCGGGGCCCCCGGGAACCCAGTACTTC. Translating gives CAWRAGPPGTQYF.